This T cell receptor beta chain came from a study of cytomegalovirus exposure and HLA in healthy donors. The study's findings and limits: Later examination showed HLA-associated TCR beta chains had greater clonal expansion than equally common others. According to an earlier analysis, most TCR beta V segments yielded productive rearrangements about 87% or about 30% of the time.

PCR employed 60 Vbeta and 13 Jbeta primers. Repertoires were generated with immunoSEQ multiplex PCR, while TCRdb's copy carries only in-frame clones and drops some. Here the sample spans roughly 200,000 clones, about 85% being singletons. The V and J ends lost 5 bases and 5 bases respectively, with 21 bases between them. The CDR3 runs to 15 residues. Germline lookup yields CDR1 SQVTM and CDR2 ANQGSEA. This clone was counted between two and nine times. The antigen is undetermined. This receptor was taken from a boy younger than 10 in good health and CMV-seronegative. V and J are TRBV29-1 and TRBJ2-5; tentatively, D is TRBD2 (6 bases). Input material: PBMCs. CDR3 amino acids: CSVSFSEGRWETQYF. The CDR3 bases are TGCAGCGTTTCTTTTTCGGAGGGTCGTTGGGAGACCCAGTACTTC.